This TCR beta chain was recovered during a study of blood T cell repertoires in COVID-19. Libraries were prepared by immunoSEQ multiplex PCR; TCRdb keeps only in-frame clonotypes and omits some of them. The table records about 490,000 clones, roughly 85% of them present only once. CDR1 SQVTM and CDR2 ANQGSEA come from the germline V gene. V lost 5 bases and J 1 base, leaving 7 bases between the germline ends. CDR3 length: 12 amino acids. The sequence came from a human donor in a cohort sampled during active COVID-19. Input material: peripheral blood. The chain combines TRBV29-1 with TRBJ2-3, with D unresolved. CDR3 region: CSVFRGTDTQYF. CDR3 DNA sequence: TGCAGCGTTTTCCGGGGCACAGATACGCAGTATTTT.